This TCR beta chain is from a study of cytomegalovirus exposure and HLA in healthy donors. The overall study: Of approximately 400 genotyped donors, 65% to 85% clustered with self-reported Caucasian donors.

The primer mix had 60 Vbeta and 13 Jbeta primers. Sequencing used immunoSEQ multiplex PCR; TCRdb keeps in-frame clones, though not all of them. Counted here are approximately 56,000 clones, about two thirds occurring once; the ten biggest clones make up under 25%. General observations from the study: Serostatus for CMV was the only available immune exposure information.

The germline CDR1 and CDR2 sequences are GTSNPN and SVGIG (reference sequence). This CDR3 comprises 15 residues. The V end lost 3 bases, the J end lost 7 bases, and 19 bases lay between the germline ends. Notes on this clone: Its antigen remains unidentified.

Sequencing was carried out using PBMCs. V gene TRBV30 combines with J gene TRBJ1-5, with D possibly matching TRBD1 (6 bases). The sequence was obtained from a woman between 50 and 59 years old in good health and CMV-seropositive. Written as DNA, the CDR3 is TGTGCCTGGAGCCTCGGGGTGCCAGGGGCGCAGCCCCAGCATTTT. This sequence encodes CAWSLGVPGAQPQHF.